One and the same sample provided the 21 T cell receptor beta chains below, sequenced in a study of CD8 T cells in Susac syndrome. Random-hexamer reverse transcription was applied to roughly 0.45 to 1 ug RNA. TCRdb independently ran MiXCR on the immunoSEQ multiplex PCR reads; one entry per CDR3 protein. The table lists some 450,000 distinct CDR3 sequences, approximately 85% of them singletons, with 0.09% to 0.15% in the top ten. Sequencing was done on a sample of CD8+ T cells from PBMCs. The receptors stem from a human donor with multiple sclerosis.

This clonotype was detected once. The chain has TRBV4-1 and TRBJ2-1, with TRBD1 matching over 7 bases. Germline loops: CDR1 MGHRA, CDR2 YSYEKL. The CDR3 contains 19 residues. The trim removed 1 base at V and 4 bases at J, leaving 16 bases unmatched. The CDR3 DNA sequence: TGCGCCAGCAGCCAAGCGGCGGCAGGGGGACGCCTATCTTACAATGAGCAGTTCTTC. It is translated as CASSQAAAGGRLSYNEQFF.

The chain carries TRBV15 and TRBJ1-3; D is unresolved. Germline-derived CDR1 and CDR2 are LNHNV and YYDKDF (reference sequence). The ends were cut back, 2 bases at V and 0 bases at J, with 8 bases in the middle. The CDR3 is 15 residues long. The CDR3, as DNA: TGTGCCACCAGCAGAATTCCCATCTCTGGAAACACCATATATTTT. This translates into CATSRIPISGNTIYF.

The rearrangement links TRBV6-1 to TRBJ1-6; D ambiguous. CDR3 length: 16 amino acids. CDR1 is MNHNS, CDR2 SASEGT, per germline. V lost 8 bases to trimming and J lost 4 bases, with 18 bases between them. CDR3 coding DNA: TGTGCCAGCGGGTGGGGATCTGACTTTTATAATTCACCCCTCCACTTT. Translation gives CASGWGSDFYNSPLHF.

The chain carries TRBV2 and TRBJ2-3, with TRBD1 matching 8 bases. The CDR3 is 20 amino acids. The trim removed 0 bases at V and 5 bases at J, leaving 19 bases unmatched. Germline V gene sequence: CDR1 SNHLY, CDR2 FYNNEI. The CDR3 DNA is TGTGCCAGCAGTGAAGCGAGTTTTGGTCGGGGACAGGTCCCAGGAGATACGCAGTATTTT. The encoded protein is CASSEASFGRGQVPGDTQYF.

The gene calls are TRBV27 and TRBJ1-5; TRBD1 might be the D (5 bases). The CDR3 contains 17 residues. Deletions cut 0 bases from V and 0 bases from J, with 12 bases between. Looked up from germline, CDR1 is MNHEY and CDR2 is SMNVEV (reference sequence). The CDR3 loop reads CASSLSSGDYSNQPQHF. As DNA, the CDR3 is TGTGCCAGCAGTTTATCTTCGGGGGACTATAGCAATCAGCCCCAGCATTTT.

The V and J genes are TRBV19 and TRBJ1-1, with 11 bases fitting TRBD1. V was clipped by 0 bases and J by 5 bases; unmatched bases: 14. Germline V gives CDR1 LNHDA, CDR2 SQIVND (reference sequence). CDR3 length: 19 amino acids. The CDR3 nucleotides read TGTGCCAGTAGTATAGATGAGAGGACAGGGGGCAAGTTGTATACTGAAGCTTTCTTT. Residues: CASSIDERTGGKLYTEAFF.

The chain employs TRBV4-1 and TRBJ1-5; D unresolved. Germline values: CDR1 MGHRA, CDR2 YSYEKL. The V end lost 0 bases, the J end lost 3 bases, and 15 bases lay between the germline ends. The CDR3 consists of 17 residues. The CDR3 nucleotides read TGCGCCAGCAGCCAAGATACGGAAAGTTTCACCAATCAGCCCCAGCATTTT. Protein sequence: CASSQDTESFTNQPQHF.

V gene TRBV13 combines with J gene TRBJ2-1, with TRBD2 matching 12 bases. This CDR3 spans 15 amino acids. Germline values: CDR1 PRHDT, CDR2 FYEKMQ (reference sequence). V shed 4 bases, J shed 8 bases, and the junction held 6 bases outside the gene matches. The CDR3 reads CASSSGTSGSDEQFF. DNA for the CDR3: TGTGCCAGCAGCTCCGGGACTAGCGGGTCGGATGAGCAGTTCTTC.

This rearrangement joins TRBV4-1 to TRBJ2-7; D is undetermined. Per germline, CDR1 MGHRA and CDR2 YSYEKL. V dropped 0 bases and J dropped 2 bases, with 2 bases sitting between them. The CDR3 sequence is 12 residues long. In DNA, the CDR3 is TGCGCCAGCAGCCAAGAAGCCTACGAGCAGTACTTC. Protein product: CASSQEAYEQYF.

This sequence joins TRBV28 and TRBJ2-7; D is possibly TRBD2 (6 bases). V dropped 1 base and J dropped 2 bases, with 12 bases sitting between them. The germline V gene encodes CDR1 MDHEN and CDR2 SYDVKM. This CDR3 spans 15 amino acids. CDR3 protein: CASSLLSSGAYEQYF. The CDR3 DNA is TGTGCCAGCAGTTTATTGAGTAGCGGCGCCTACGAGCAGTACTTC.

The rearrangement joins TRBV5-4 to TRBJ2-7; weak D call: TRBD1 (5 bases). CDR1 is SGHNT, CDR2 YYREEE, per germline (reference sequence). Trimming took 4 bases from V and 0 from J, leaving 11 bases between them. The CDR3 sequence is 14 residues long. This CDR3 reads CASSVGDRSYEQYF. The CDR3 coding sequence is TGTGCCAGCAGCGTAGGGGATCGCTCCTACGAGCAGTACTTC.

J is TRBJ2-6 and V is TRBV28; D possibly corresponds to TRBD2 (6 bases). The length of the CDR3 is 17 residues. V lost 5 bases and J 1 base, leaving 15 bases between the germline ends. Germline CDR1 reads MDHEN; CDR2 reads SYDVKM. In DNA, the CDR3 is TGTGCCAGCAGTATCACCGGGACTTTGTCTGGGGCCAACGTCCTGACTTTC. The encoded protein is CASSITGTLSGANVLTF.

V usage is TRBV15 and J usage is TRBJ2-6; no reliable D call. The V gene's germline CDR1 is LNHNV and CDR2 YYDKDF (reference sequence). Deletions cut 0 bases from V and 6 bases from J, with 12 bases between. The CDR3 is 16 residues long. The CDR3 reads CATSRDDLPEANVLTF. The CDR3 DNA reads as TGTGCCACCAGCAGAGATGATCTCCCTGAGGCCAACGTCCTGACTTTC.

J is TRBJ2-3 and V is TRBV27, with D uncertain. Germline V gives CDR1 MNHEY, CDR2 SMNVEV (reference sequence). The V gene lost 3 bases and the J gene lost 2 bases, with 9 bases spanning the gap. The CDR3 sequence is 14 residues long. The DNA of the CDR3 is TGTGCCAGCAGTTTGCCCACCACCACAGATACGCAGTATTTT. Translating gives CASSLPTTTDTQYF.

The V and J genes are TRBV5-5 and TRBJ2-3; 14 bases fit TRBD2. J gave up 2 bases and V 4 bases, and 12 bases lay outside the gene matches. CDR3 length: 19 amino acids. In germline, CDR1 is SGHKS, CDR2 YYEKEE (reference sequence). DNA of the CDR3: TGTGCCAGCAGCCTGGAGGGACTAGCGGGAGCGCCGGTCACAGATACGCAGTATTTT. Translating it yields CASSLEGLAGAPVTDTQYF.

The chain uses TRBV10-3 and TRBJ2-2; D assignment may be TRBD1 or TRBD2 (5 bases each). This CDR3 region has 16 residues. V lost 3 bases, J lost 0 bases, and 11 bases lay in between. Germline CDR1 is ENHRY and CDR2 is SYGVKD. CDR3 DNA: TGTGCCATCAGTGACTGGGGACGAACGAACACCGGGGAGCTGTTTTTT. Encoded protein: CAISDWGRTNTGELFF.

The genes are TRBV12-3 or TRBV12-4 and TRBJ2-6; D is unclear. Between the trimmed V and J ends, which lost 7 bases and 4 bases, there was a span of 8 bases. This CDR3 is built from 13 residues. Here the CDR3 DNA reads TGTGCCAGCACCCCACCGGGGGCCAACGTCCTGACTTTC. This sequence encodes CASTPPGANVLTF.

A few counts support this clonotype. The V call is TRBV20-1, the J call TRBJ2-7, with no clear D. The CDR3 length is 13 residues. V lost 3 bases and J 4 bases, leaving 13 bases between the germline ends. Germline V gives CDR1 DFQATT, CDR2 SNEGSKA (reference sequence). CDR3 in amino acids: CSARRGRLYEQYF. The DNA of the CDR3 is TGCAGTGCTAGGCGAGGACGACTTTACGAGCAGTACTTC.

The chain uses TRBV28 and TRBJ2-1; D call uncertain. The CDR3 sequence is 16 residues long. Germline loops: CDR1 MDHEN, CDR2 SYDVKM. Between the trimmed V and J ends, which lost 4 bases and 4 bases, there was a span of 17 bases. CDR3 sequence: CASSSSRALIYNEQFF. DNA of the CDR3: TGTGCCAGCAGTTCCTCCCGGGCCCTGATTTACAATGAGCAGTTCTTC.

This clonotype was found a few times. The rearrangement links TRBV6-1 to TRBJ2-7; possible D gene TRBD1, 6 bases. The length of the CDR3 is 13 residues. The V end lost 7 bases, the J end lost 1 base, and 11 bases lay between the germline ends. Germline values: CDR1 MNHNS, CDR2 SASEGT. The CDR3 region is CASTHGQSYEQYF. CDR3 sequence (DNA): TGTGCCAGCACGCATGGACAGTCCTACGAGCAGTACTTC.

The chain couples TRBV30 to TRBJ1-1; D gene unclear. There are 15 residues in the CDR3. Germline V gene data show CDR1 as GTSNPN and CDR2 as SVGIG (reference sequence). The germline V and J ends were trimmed by 8 bases and 4 bases, with 23 bases remaining between them. The CDR3 region is CAGNPRARAGTEAFF. CDR3 nucleotides: TGTGCCGGAAACCCAAGGGCCCGGGCGGGCACTGAAGCTTTCTTT.